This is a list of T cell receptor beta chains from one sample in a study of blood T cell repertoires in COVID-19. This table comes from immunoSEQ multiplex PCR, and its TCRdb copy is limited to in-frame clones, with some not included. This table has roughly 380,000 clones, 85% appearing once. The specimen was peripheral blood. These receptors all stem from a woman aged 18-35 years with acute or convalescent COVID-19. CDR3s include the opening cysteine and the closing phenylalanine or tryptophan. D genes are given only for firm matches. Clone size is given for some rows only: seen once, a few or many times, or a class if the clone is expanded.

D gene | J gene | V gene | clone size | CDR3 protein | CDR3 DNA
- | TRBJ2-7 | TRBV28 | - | CASSPSRLVLYEQYF | TGTGCCAGCAGCCCGTCCCGACTTGTCCTCTACGAGCAGTACTTC
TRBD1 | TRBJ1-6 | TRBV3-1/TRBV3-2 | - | CASSRTGDYNSPLHF | TGTGCCAGCAGCCGAACAGGGGACTATAATTCACCCCTCCACTTT
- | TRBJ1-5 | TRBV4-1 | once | CASSNPQGQPQHF | TGCGCCAGCAGCAACCCACAGGGTCAGCCCCAGCATTTT
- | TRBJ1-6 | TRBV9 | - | CASSVKQENSPLHF | TGTGCCAGCAGCGTAAAACAGGAAAATTCACCCCTCCACTTT
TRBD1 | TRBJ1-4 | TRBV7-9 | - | CASSPRTGEKLFF | TGTGCCAGCAGCCCTCGGACAGGGGAAAAACTGTTTTTT
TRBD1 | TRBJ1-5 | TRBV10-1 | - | CASTPKTIRDRTLRDQPQHF | TGCGCCAGCACTCCGAAAACAATCCGGGACAGGACCCTCAGGGATCAGCCCCAGCATTTT
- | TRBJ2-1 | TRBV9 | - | CASSVAGATANEQFF | TGTGCCAGCAGCGTAGCGGGAGCGACCGCCAATGAGCAGTTCTTC
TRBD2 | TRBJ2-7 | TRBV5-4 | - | CASSLGQRGSYEQYF | TGTGCCAGCAGCTTGGGTCAGCGGGGCTCCTACGAGCAGTACTTC
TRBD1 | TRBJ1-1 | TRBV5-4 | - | CASSLWGATGSGEAFF | TGTGCCAGCAGCTTGTGGGGGGCGACAGGGTCTGGTGAAGCTTTCTTT
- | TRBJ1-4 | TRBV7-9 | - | CASSHNRLTATNEKLFF | TGTGCCAGCAGCCACAACCGGCTGACAGCAACTAATGAAAAACTGTTTTTT
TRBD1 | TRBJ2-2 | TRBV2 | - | CASLPGQGLTGELFF | TGTGCCAGCTTACCGGGACAGGGGCTAACCGGGGAGCTGTTTTTT
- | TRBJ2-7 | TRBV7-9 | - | CASSLGDEQYF | TGTGCCAGCAGCCTAGGCGACGAGCAGTACTTC
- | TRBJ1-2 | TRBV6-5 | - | CASSLGAEGRGYTF | TGTGCCAGCAGTCTGGGAGCCGAGGGTCGGGGCTACACCTTC
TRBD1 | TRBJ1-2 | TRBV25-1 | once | CASSEFGQGTNYGYTF | TGTGCCAGCAGTGAATTTGGACAGGGGACTAACTATGGCTACACCTTC
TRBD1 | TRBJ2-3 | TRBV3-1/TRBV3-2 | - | CASSQDDRGFTDTQYF | TGTGCCAGCAGCCAAGATGACAGGGGATTCACAGATACGCAGTATTTT
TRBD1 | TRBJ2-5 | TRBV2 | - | CASSRHQTGGETQYF | TGTGCCAGCAGTCGCCACCAGACAGGGGGAGAGACCCAGTACTTC
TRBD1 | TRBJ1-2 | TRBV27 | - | CASGRTSGQGYYGYTF | TGTGCCAGCGGACGCACCTCCGGACAGGGCTACTATGGCTACACCTTC
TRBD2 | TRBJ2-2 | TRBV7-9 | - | CASSASQRGGTGELFF | TGTGCCAGCAGCGCCTCCCAGCGGGGGGGCACCGGGGAGCTGTTTTTT
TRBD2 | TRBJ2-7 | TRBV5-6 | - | CASSPALAGSYEQYF | TGTGCCAGCAGCCCGGCACTAGCGGGGAGCTACGAGCAGTACTTC
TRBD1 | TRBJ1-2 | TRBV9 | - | CASSATGVGYTF | TGTGCCAGCAGCGCCACAGGGGTAGGCTACACCTTC
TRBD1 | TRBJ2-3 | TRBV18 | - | CASSTGTGGENTQYF | TGTGCCAGCTCAACCGGGACAGGGGGCGAAAATACGCAGTATTTT
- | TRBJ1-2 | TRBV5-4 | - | CASSLAGTNYGYTF | TGTGCCAGCAGCTTGGCAGGGACTAACTATGGCTACACCTTC
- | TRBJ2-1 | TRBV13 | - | CASLPAGNEQFF | TGTGCCAGCCTTCCCGCGGGCAATGAGCAGTTCTTC
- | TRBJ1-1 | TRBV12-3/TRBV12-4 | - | CASSLVSEAFF | TGTGCCAGCAGTTTGGTCAGTGAAGCTTTCTTT
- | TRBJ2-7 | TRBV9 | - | CASSRTHGRTEAYEQYF | TGTGCCAGCAGTCGTACCCACGGCAGGACTGAAGCCTACGAGCAGTACTTC
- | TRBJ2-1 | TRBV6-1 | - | CASSDGLSSYNEQFF | TGTGCCAGCAGTGATGGACTGAGCTCCTACAATGAGCAGTTCTTC
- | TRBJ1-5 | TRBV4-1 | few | CASSQVNQGKNQPQHF | TGCGCCAGCAGCCAAGTAAATCAGGGGAAAAATCAGCCCCAGCATTTT
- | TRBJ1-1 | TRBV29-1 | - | CSVGGPPEAFF | TGCAGCGTTGGGGGGCCCCCTGAAGCTTTCTTT
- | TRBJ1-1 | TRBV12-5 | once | CASGLVLLPEAFF | TGTGCTAGTGGTTTGGTACTTCTGCCTGAAGCTTTCTTT
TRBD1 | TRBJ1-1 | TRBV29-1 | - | CSVRGQGAVAHTEAFF | TGCAGCGTTCGAGGACAGGGGGCGGTTGCCCACACTGAAGCTTTCTTT
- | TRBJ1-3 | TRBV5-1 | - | CASSLLNPANSGNTIYF | TGCGCCAGCAGCTTGCTAAATCCAGCGAACTCTGGAAACACCATATATTTT
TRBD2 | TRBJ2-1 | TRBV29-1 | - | CSVEGLAGGGSYNEQFF | TGCAGCGTTGAAGGACTAGCGGGGGGGGGCTCCTACAATGAGCAGTTCTTC
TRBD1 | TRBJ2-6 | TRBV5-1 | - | CASSEIFRQGTSGANVLTF | TGCGCCAGCAGCGAGATATTTCGACAGGGAACAAGTGGGGCCAACGTCCTGACTTTC
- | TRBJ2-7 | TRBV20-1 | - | CSARLLWEQYF | TGCAGTGCTAGACTACTCTGGGAGCAGTACTTC
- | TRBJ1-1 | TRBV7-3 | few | CASSVTGMNTEAFF | TGTGCCAGCAGCGTCACAGGAATGAACACTGAAGCTTTCTTT
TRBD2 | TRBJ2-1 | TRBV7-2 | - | CASSDGLGGNEQFF | TGTGCCAGCAGCGACGGACTAGGAGGCAATGAGCAGTTCTTC
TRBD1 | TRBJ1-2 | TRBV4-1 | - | CASSQGETGGYYGYTF | TGCGCCAGCAGCCAAGGAGAGACAGGGGGCTACTATGGCTACACCTTC
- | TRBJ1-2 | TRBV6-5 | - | CATSLDPEVRGYTF | TGTGCCACCTCTCTGGACCCGGAGGTGAGGGGCTACACCTTC